This TCR beta chain came from a study of T cell responses to AZD1222 COVID-19 vaccine. This CDR3 region has 15 residues. CDR1 is SGHRS and CDR2 is YFSETQ in the germline V gene. The V gene lost 0 bases and the J gene lost 4 bases, with 12 bases spanning the gap. TCRdb's table, derived via immunoSEQ multiplex PCR, lists solely in-frame clones and lacks some. The sample yields about 200,000 clones, over 85% seen once. The rearrangement links TRBV5-1 to TRBJ2-3; D is uncertain. The sequencing used peripheral blood, collected 28 days after the second AZD1222 dose. This sequence was found in an adult who received the AZD1222 COVID-19 vaccine. CDR3 region: CASSLGPPRPDTQYF. The CDR3 DNA reads TGCGCCAGCAGCTTGGGCCCGCCGCGGCCAGATACGCAGTATTTT.